The T cell receptor delta chain described here comes from a study of gamma-delta chains in newborns, infants, children. Study information: Microbial exposure reportedly drives polyclonal innate γδ T cell expansion after birth.

The V and J ends lost 0 bases and 0 bases respectively, with 14 bases between them. The CDR3 has 19 residues. Germline V gives CDR1 GEAIGNYY, CDR2 EKD. With regard to this clone: With a much larger clone just one base away, this may be a read error. Different DNA sequences within this sample yield the same CDR3.

TCRdb re-called the reads with CATT. The data show fewer than 3,500 delta-chain clones, around 3.9% seen once. The sequenced sample consisted of blood. This TCR derives from a child who was a newborn, infant or young child, either healthy, febrile or measles-vaccinated (not recorded which). The genes are TRDV2 and TRDJ3; TRDD3 might be the D (5 bases). CDR3 residues: CACDTVAGGASWDTRQMFF. The CDR3 region has the DNA TGTGCCTGTGACACCGTGGCCGGGGGTGCCTCCTGGGACACCCGACAGATGTTTTTC.